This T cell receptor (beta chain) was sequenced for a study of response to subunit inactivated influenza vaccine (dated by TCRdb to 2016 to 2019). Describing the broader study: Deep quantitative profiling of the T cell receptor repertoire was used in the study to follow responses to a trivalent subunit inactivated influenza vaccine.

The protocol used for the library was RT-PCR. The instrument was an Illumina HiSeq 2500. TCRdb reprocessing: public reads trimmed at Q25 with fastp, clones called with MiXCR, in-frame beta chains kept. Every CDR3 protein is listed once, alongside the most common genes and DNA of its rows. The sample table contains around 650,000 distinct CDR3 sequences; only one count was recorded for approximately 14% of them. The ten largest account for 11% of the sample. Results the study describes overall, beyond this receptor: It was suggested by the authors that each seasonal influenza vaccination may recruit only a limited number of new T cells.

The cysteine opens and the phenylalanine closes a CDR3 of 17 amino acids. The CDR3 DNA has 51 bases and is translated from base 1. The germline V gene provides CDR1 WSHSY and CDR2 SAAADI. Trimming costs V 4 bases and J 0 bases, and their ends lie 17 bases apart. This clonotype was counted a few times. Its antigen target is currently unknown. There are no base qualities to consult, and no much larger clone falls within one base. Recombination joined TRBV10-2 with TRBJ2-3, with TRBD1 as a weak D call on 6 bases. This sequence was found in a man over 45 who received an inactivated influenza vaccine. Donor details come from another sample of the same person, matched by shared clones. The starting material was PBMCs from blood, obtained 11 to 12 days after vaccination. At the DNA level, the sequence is TGCGCCAGCAGTGGGGAGCGGACAGTAATTAGCACAGATACGCAGTATTTT. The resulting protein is CASSGERTVISTDTQYF.